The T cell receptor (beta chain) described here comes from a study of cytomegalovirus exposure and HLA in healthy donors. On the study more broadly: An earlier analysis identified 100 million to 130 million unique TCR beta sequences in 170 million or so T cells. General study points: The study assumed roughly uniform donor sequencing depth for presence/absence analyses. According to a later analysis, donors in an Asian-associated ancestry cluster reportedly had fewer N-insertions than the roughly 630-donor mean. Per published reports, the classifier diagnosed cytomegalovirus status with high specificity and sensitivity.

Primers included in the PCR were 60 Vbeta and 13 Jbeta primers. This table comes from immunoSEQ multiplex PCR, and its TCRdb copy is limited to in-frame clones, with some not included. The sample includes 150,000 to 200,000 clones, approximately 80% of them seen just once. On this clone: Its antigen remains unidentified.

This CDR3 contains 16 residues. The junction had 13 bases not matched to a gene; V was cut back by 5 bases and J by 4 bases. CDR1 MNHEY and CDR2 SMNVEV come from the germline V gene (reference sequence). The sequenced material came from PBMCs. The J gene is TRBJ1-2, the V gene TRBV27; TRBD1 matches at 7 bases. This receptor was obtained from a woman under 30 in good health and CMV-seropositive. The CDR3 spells CASSPEGQIGSYGYTF. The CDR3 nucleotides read TGTGCCAGCAGTCCTGAGGGACAGATAGGCTCCTATGGCTACACCTTC.